Listed below are T cell receptor beta chains from one sample, sequenced in a study of CD8 T cells in Susac syndrome. TCRdb called the immunoSEQ multiplex PCR reads again in MiXCR, with one record for every CDR3 protein. This sample yields 150,000 to 200,000 distinct CDR3 sequences, of which 90% to 96% are seen a single time; 0.098% belongs to the top ten. The sequenced sample was CD4+ T cells from PBMCs. These receptors were collected from a human donor with Susac syndrome. The CDR3 runs from the conserved cysteine through the conserved F or W. D genes are given only for firm matches. The size of a clone is reported for some rows only, either as once, few or many, or as a class for expanded clones.

>NA|TRBJ2-5|TRBV3-1|NA
TGTGCCAGCAGCCAAGGGCTGGAATTGGGAGAGACCCAGTACTTC
CASSQGLELGETQYF
>NA|TRBJ2-5|TRBV5-4|TRBD2
TGTGCCAGCAGCCTGGGAGGGCGGGGGATCCCTCAAGAGACCCAGTACTTC
CASSLGGRGIPQETQYF
>once|TRBJ2-7|TRBV9|TRBD1
TGTGCCAGCAGCGAGGGACAGGGGTGGCCCCCGTACGAGCAGTACTTC
CASSEGQGWPPYEQYF
>few|TRBJ2-5|TRBV19|NA
TGTGCCAGTAGTATCACGGGCCTAGAGACCCAGTACTTC
CASSITGLETQYF
>NA|TRBJ2-3|TRBV20-1|NA
TGCAGTGCTAGAATGGACTATGTGAGCACAGATACGCAGTATTTT
CSARMDYVSTDTQYF
>NA|TRBJ2-1|TRBV29-1|NA
TGCAGCCTCTGGAAGGACGGGGTGTCTTCCAATGAGCAGTTCTTC
CSLWKDGVSSNEQFF
>NA|TRBJ2-7|TRBV19|NA
TGTGCCAGTAGTACCACACAGGGACTAACCCCCATCGAGCAGTACTTC
CASSTTQGLTPIEQYF
>NA|TRBJ2-7|TRBV5-1|NA
TGCGCCAGCAGCTTGGATGGACGCTACGAGCAGTACTTC
CASSLDGRYEQYF
>NA|TRBJ2-1|TRBV20-1|NA
TGCAGTGCTAGGAGGGGAACCAGCGGTGAGCAGTTCTTC
CSARRGTSGEQFF
>NA|TRBJ2-3|TRBV20-1|TRBD2
TGCAGTGCTAGAGGAGCGGGGGGGTACACAGATACGCAGTATTTT
CSARGAGGYTDTQYF
>once|TRBJ1-2|TRBV5-6|TRBD1
TGTGCCAGCAGCGTGGGACAGTGGCCTTTTGGCTACACCTTC
CASSVGQWPFGYTF
>NA|TRBJ2-5|TRBV5-1|NA
TGCGCCAGCGGTTTTGCGGGGGCCCAAGAGACCCAGTACTTC
CASGFAGAQETQYF
>NA|TRBJ2-7|TRBV6-2/TRBV6-3|NA
TGTGCCAGCACCCCTCGGTCAGGGTACTACGAGCAGTACTTC
CASTPRSGYYEQYF
>NA|TRBJ2-5|TRBV6-1|NA
TGTGCCAGCAGCGACCCAGAGACCCAGTACTTC
CASSDPETQYF
>NA|TRBJ2-7|TRBV7-8|NA
TGTGCCAGCAGCGACCGGGACACCCACCCGCAGTACTTC
CASSDRDTHPQYF
>NA|TRBJ2-3|TRBV5-4|NA
TGTGCCAGCAGCTCTACTTCATATACGCAGTATTTT
CASSSTSYTQYF
>NA|TRBJ2-1|TRBV18|NA
TGTGCCAGCTCACCTGAAACAGGGTTTATTGAGCAGTTCTTC
CASSPETGFIEQFF
>NA|TRBJ2-7|TRBV2|NA
TGTGCCAGCAGACGGATCTCCTACGAGCAGTACTTC
CASRRISYEQYF
>once|TRBJ2-5|TRBV29-1|NA
TGCAGCGTTGATGTCACATACGGGGAGACCCAGTACTTC
CSVDVTYGETQYF
>NA|TRBJ2-5|TRBV9|NA
TGTGCCAGCAGCGTCGCGGTACAGGGTAACCAAGAGACCCAGTACTTC
CASSVAVQGNQETQYF
>NA|TRBJ2-5|TRBV3-1|NA
TGTGCCAGCAGCCAAGTGGTAGAGACCCAGTACTTC
CASSQVVETQYF
>NA|TRBJ1-4|TRBV30|NA
TGTGCCTGGAGAAGGATTGAAAAACTGTTTTTT
CAWRRIEKLFF
>NA|TRBJ2-5|TRBV5-1|NA
TGCGCCAGCAGCTTGTCTCCGGGCTCTGAGACCCAGTACTTC
CASSLSPGSETQYF
>NA|TRBJ2-7|TRBV19|NA
TGTGCCAGTAGTATAGATCGATCTCTATCAGTCGCGCAGTACTTC
CASSIDRSLSVAQYF
>NA|TRBJ1-1|TRBV28|NA
TGTGCCAGCAGTTTCCCCGGCACAGGGAACACTGAAGCTTTCTTT
CASSFPGTGNTEAFF
>NA|TRBJ2-3|TRBV5-6|NA
TGTGCCAGCAGCTTGGAAGGCGGAATTAACACAGATACGCAGTATTTT
CASSLEGGINTDTQYF
>NA|TRBJ2-1|TRBV29-1|NA
TGCAGCACCCAAGGGGCGCATGAGCAGTTCTTC
CSTQGAHEQFF
>NA|TRBJ2-7|TRBV29-1|NA
TGCAGCGTTGAGGGCCAGGGGCTGGGGGAGCAGTACTTC
CSVEGQGLGEQYF
>NA|TRBJ2-7|TRBV30|NA
TGTGCCTGGAGTGTAGGCGTATACGAGGTGCAGTACTTC
CAWSVGVYEVQYF
>NA|TRBJ2-5|TRBV25-1|NA
TGTGCCAGCAGTGAAGTGGGCCGTCCGATCGGGATGAGAGAGACCCAGTACTTC
CASSEVGRPIGMRETQYF
>NA|TRBJ1-5|TRBV28|NA
TGTGCCAGCACCATAACACGGGGGGAACAGCCCCAGCATTTT
CASTITRGEQPQHF
>once|TRBJ1-2|TRBV27|TRBD1
TGTGCCAGCAGTCCTACAGGGGGCATTCGGTATGGCTACACCTTC
CASSPTGGIRYGYTF
>once|TRBJ2-5|TRBV20-1|TRBD2
TGCAGTGCTAAAACCCTGGGGACTAACCAAGAGACCCAGTACTTC
CSAKTLGTNQETQYF
>NA|TRBJ1-2|TRBV9|NA
TGTGCCAGCGCACCGCAAGCGGCAGCCTACGGCTACACCTTC
CASAPQAAAYGYTF
>NA|TRBJ1-1|TRBV30|NA
TGTGCCTGGACCGGGTACTCAAGGGGAGGTGAAGCTTTCTTT
CAWTGYSRGGEAFF
>NA|TRBJ2-1|TRBV30|NA
TGTGCCTCACCCCAGGGGCGCTACAATGAGCAGTTCTTC
CASPQGRYNEQFF
>NA|TRBJ1-2|TRBV18|TRBD1
TGTGCCAGCTCACTCGAGACAGGGGATAGTCCTTATGGCTACACCTTC
CASSLETGDSPYGYTF
>NA|TRBJ1-6|TRBV3-1|TRBD1
TGTGCCAGCAGCCAACAGGGGGCGTCCTATAATTCACCCCTCCACTTT
CASSQQGASYNSPLHF
>once|TRBJ2-5|TRBV5-4|TRBD1
TGTGCCAGTAAAACGACAGGGTTACAAGAGACCCAGTACTTC
CASKTTGLQETQYF
>NA|TRBJ2-1|TRBV10-3|TRBD2
TGTGCCATCAGTGAGACAACCCCGGGACTAGCGGGGTTATACAATGAGCAGTTCTTC
CAISETTPGLAGLYNEQFF
>NA|TRBJ2-2|TRBV6-5|NA
TGTGCCAGCAGTTACGGGACGGGGCCCACCGGGGAGCTGTTTTTT
CASSYGTGPTGELFF
>NA|TRBJ1-3|TRBV20-1|NA
TGCAGTGCCACGTCTCGATCTGGAAACACCATATATTTT
CSATSRSGNTIYF
>NA|TRBJ2-1|TRBV9|NA
TGTGCCAGCAGCGTAGATCAAGGTTCAGATGAGCAGTTCTTC
CASSVDQGSDEQFF
>NA|TRBJ2-1|TRBV20-1|TRBD2
TGCAGTGCTAGCCACACCGGGACTAGCGGGGGCAATGAGCAGTTCTTC
CSASHTGTSGGNEQFF
>NA|TRBJ1-5|TRBV20-1|NA
TGCAGTGCCCTGGGACCGGATAATCAGCCCCAGCATTTT
CSALGPDNQPQHF
>NA|TRBJ2-3|TRBV7-2|NA
TGTGCCAGCAGCCGGGGTCCGGGCACCAACCCAGATACGCAGTATTTT
CASSRGPGTNPDTQYF
>NA|TRBJ2-3|TRBV7-3|NA
TGTGCCAGCAGCTTAATGTTCCCAGGAGCTAGCACAGATACGCAGTATTTT
CASSLMFPGASTDTQYF
>NA|TRBJ1-5|TRBV5-1|NA
TGCGCCAGCAGCTCCCAAGGGGGAGGTCAGCCCCAGCATTTT
CASSSQGGGQPQHF
>NA|TRBJ1-6|TRBV7-8|TRBD1
TGTGCCAGCAGCCTCACCCAGGGGGCGGTGTTGAATTCACCCCTCCACTTT
CASSLTQGAVLNSPLHF
>NA|TRBJ1-5|TRBV25-1|NA
TGTGCCAGCAGTCCAACCGTCGAAGGGAGTAGCAATCAGCCCCAGCATTTT
CASSPTVEGSSNQPQHF
>NA|TRBJ2-5|TRBV29-1|NA
TGCAGCGTTGAGGGTCCCAGGGGCGGCGAGACCCAGTACTTC
CSVEGPRGGETQYF
>NA|TRBJ1-6|TRBV20-1|NA
TGCAGTGCTAGACAAACCCGGGGGAGGGATTCACCCCTCCACTTT
CSARQTRGRDSPLHF
>NA|TRBJ1-1|TRBV9|NA
TGTGCCAGCAGCGTAGGGAACACCAACACTGAAGCTTTCTTT
CASSVGNTNTEAFF
>NA|TRBJ2-7|TRBV19|TRBD1
TGTGCCAGTAGCACCGGGACAGGGGGCCGGCAGTACTTC
CASSTGTGGRQYF